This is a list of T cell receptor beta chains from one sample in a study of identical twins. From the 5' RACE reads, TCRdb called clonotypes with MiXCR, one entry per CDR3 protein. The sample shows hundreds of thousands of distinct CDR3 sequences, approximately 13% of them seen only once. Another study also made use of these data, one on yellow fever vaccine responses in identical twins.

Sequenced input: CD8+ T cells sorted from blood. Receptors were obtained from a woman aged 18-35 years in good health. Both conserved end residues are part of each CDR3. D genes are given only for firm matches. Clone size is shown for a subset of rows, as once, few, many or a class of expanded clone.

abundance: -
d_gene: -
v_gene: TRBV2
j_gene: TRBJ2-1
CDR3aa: CASSENVGPYNEQFF
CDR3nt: TGTGCCAGCAGTGAAAATGTAGGGCCCTACAATGAGCAGTTCTTC

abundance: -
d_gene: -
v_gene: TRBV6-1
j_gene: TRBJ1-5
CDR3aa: CASSTGTLNQPQHF
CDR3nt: TGTGCCAGCAGTACCGGGACACTGAATCAGCCCCAGCATTTT

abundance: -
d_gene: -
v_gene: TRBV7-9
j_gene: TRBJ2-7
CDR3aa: CASSLVTAASSYEQYF
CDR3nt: TGTGCCAGCAGCTTAGTAACAGCGGCAAGCTCCTACGAGCAGTACTTC

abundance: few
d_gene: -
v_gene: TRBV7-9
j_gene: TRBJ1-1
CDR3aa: CASSFYQGLNTEAFF
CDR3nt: TGTGCCAGCAGCTTCTATCAAGGGCTGAACACTGAAGCTTTCTTT

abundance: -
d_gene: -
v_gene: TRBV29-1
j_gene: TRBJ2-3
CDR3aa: CSVEQGTDTQYF
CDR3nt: TGCAGCGTTGAGCAGGGGACAGATACGCAGTATTTT

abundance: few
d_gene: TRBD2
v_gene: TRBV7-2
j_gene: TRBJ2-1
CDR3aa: CASSTGTGEWGTSGRGSNEQFF
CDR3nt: TGTGCCAGCAGCACCGGGACAGGGGAATGGGGGACTAGCGGGAGAGGTTCCAATGAGCAGTTCTTC

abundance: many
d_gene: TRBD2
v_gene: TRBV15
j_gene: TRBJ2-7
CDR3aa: CATSSTGTSEPYEQYF
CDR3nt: TGTGCCACCAGCAGCACCGGGACTAGTGAACCATACGAGCAGTACTTC

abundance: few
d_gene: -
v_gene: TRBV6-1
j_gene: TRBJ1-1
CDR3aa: CASSDWVNTEAFF
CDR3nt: TGTGCCAGCAGTGATTGGGTGAACACTGAAGCTTTCTTT

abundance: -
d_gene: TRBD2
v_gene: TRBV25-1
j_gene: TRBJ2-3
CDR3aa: CASSERASGTMDTQYF
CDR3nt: TGTGCCAGCAGTGAAAGGGCTAGCGGGACGATGGATACGCAGTATTTT

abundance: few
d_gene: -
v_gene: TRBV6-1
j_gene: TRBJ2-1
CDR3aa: CASPKEENPGGNEQFF
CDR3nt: TGTGCCAGCCCGAAAGAAGAGAATCCGGGTGGCAATGAGCAGTTCTTC

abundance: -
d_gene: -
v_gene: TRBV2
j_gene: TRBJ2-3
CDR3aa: CASSDPDGLTDTQYF
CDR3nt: TGTGCCAGCAGTGATCCGGACGGGCTCACAGATACGCAGTATTTT

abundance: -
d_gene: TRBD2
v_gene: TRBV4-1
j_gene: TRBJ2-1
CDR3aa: CASSQLAGDLYNEQFF
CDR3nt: TGCGCCAGCAGCCAACTAGCGGGAGACCTGTACAATGAGCAGTTCTTC

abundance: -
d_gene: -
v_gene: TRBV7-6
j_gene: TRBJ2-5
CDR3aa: CASSDPLADKETQYF
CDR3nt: TGTGCCAGCAGCGACCCTCTAGCAGATAAAGAGACCCAGTACTTC

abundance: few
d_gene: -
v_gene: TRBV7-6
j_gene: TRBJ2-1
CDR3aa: CASSPLTTPYNEQFF
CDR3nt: TGTGCCAGCAGCCCGCTAACAACCCCCTACAATGAGCAGTTCTTC

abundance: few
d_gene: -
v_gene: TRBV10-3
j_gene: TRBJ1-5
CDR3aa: CAISEGYMSNQPQHF
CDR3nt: TGTGCCATCAGTGAGGGGTATATGAGCAATCAGCCCCAGCATTTT

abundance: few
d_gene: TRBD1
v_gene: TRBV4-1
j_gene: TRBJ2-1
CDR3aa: CASSQAVGPGQGDNEQFF
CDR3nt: TGCGCCAGCAGCCAAGCAGTCGGACCGGGACAGGGAGACAATGAGCAGTTCTTC

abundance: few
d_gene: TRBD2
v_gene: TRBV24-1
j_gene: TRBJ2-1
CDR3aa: CATSDSVRPGGLSNEQFF
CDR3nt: TGTGCCACCAGTGATAGTGTGCGTCCGGGGGGGTTGAGCAATGAGCAGTTCTTC